This T cell receptor (beta chain) was recorded in a study of T-cell memory formation after mild COVID-19. Study-wide results and caveats: Among clones contracting day 15 to 85, CD4/CD8 was balanced, whereas later expanders leaned CD4+.

In its sample, this clonotype was seen many times. Its antigen remains unidentified. TCRdb re-called the 5' RACE reads through MiXCR, storing one row per CDR3 protein. The sample comprises about 240,000 distinct CDR3 sequences, around a tenth of which are singletons, and around 20% rests with the top ten. CDR1 and CDR2 from the germline V gene are MNHEY and SVGAGI. This CDR3 region has 15 residues. Trimming took 5 bases from V and 2 from J; bases not matched to a gene: 9. What was sequenced was PBMCs or a T cell subset sorted from them (not recorded which). The chain is built from TRBV6-5 and TRBJ2-7; the match to TRBD1 covers 7 bases. The clonotype comes from a man younger than 35 who had mild COVID-19 (a few samples of this study predate the infection). Cell type and time point are not known. CDR3 protein: CASSPSTGVPYEQYF. The CDR3 DNA is TGTGCCAGCAGTCCCTCAACAGGGGTCCCCTACGAGCAGTACTTC.